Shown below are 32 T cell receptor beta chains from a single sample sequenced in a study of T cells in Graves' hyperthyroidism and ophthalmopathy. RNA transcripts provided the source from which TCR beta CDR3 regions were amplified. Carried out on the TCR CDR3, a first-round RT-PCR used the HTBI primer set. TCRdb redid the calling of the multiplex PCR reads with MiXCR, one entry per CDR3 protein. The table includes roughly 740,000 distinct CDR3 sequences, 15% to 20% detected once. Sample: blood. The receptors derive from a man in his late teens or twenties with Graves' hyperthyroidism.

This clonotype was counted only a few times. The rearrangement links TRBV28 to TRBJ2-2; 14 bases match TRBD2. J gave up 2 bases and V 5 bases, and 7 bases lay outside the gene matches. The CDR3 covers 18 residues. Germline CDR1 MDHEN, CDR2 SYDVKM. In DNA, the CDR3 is TGTGCCAGCAGTCCACGACTAGCGGGAGGGCGAAACACCGGGGAGCTGTTTTTT. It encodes CASSPRLAGGRNTGELFF.

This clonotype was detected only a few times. CDR3 in DNA: TGTGCCAGCAGTGAAAATGGGAAGACCCACCGGTGGGATGAGCAGTTCTTC. Translating gives CASSENGKTHRWDEQFF. V and J are TRBV2 and TRBJ2-1, with D unresolved. The length of the CDR3 is 17 residues. Germline values: CDR1 SNHLY, CDR2 FYNNEI. V shed 2 bases and J shed 8 bases, with 22 bases lying between them.

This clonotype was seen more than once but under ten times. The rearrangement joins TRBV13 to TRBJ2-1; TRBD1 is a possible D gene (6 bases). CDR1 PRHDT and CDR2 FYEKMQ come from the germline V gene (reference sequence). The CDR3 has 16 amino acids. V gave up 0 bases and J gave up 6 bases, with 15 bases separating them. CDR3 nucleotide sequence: TGTGCCAGCAGCTTAGGCCTAACTTGGGGGCTCAATGAGCAGTTCTTC. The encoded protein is CASSLGLTWGLNEQFF.

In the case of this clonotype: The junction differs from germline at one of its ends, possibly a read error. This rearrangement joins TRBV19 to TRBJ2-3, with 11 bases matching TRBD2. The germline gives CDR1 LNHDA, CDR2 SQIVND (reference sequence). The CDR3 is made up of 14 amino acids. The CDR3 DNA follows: TGTGCCAATAGTCGACTAGCGGGAACTGATACGCAGTATTTT. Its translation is CANSRLAGTDTQYF. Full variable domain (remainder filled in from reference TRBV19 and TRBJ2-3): DGGITQSPKYLFRKEGQNVTLSCEQNLNHDAMYWYRQDPGQGLRLIYYSQIVNDFQKGDIAEGYSVSREKKESFPLTVTSAQKNPTAFYLCANSRLAGTDTQYFGPGTRLTVL.

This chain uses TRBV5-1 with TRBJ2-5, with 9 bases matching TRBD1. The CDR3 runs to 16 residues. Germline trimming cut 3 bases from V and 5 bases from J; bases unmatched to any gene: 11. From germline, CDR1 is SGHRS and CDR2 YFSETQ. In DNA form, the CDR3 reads TGCGCCAGCAGCTCCCCCGCGGGACAGGGAAGTGAGACCCAGTACTTC. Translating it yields CASSSPAGQGSETQYF.

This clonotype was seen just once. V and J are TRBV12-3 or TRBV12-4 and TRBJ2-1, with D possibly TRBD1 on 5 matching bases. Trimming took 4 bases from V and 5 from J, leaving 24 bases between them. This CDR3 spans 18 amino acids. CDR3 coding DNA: TGTGCCAGCAGTTCCGGCGACAGCCCCGTGGACCCGAACAATGAGCAGTTCTTC. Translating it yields CASSSGDSPVDPNNEQFF.

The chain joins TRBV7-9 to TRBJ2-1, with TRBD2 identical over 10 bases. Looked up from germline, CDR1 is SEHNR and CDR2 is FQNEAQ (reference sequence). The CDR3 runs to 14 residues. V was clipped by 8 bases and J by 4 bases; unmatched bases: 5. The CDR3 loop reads CASQSSGGYNEQFF. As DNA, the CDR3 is TGTGCCAGCCAGAGTAGCGGGGGGTACAATGAGCAGTTCTTC.

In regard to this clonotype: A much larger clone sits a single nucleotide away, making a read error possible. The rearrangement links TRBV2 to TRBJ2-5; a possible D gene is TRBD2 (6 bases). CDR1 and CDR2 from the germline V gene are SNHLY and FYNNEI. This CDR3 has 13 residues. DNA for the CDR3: TGTGCCAGCAGTGAAGGGCGGGAAGAGACCCAGCACTTC. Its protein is CASSEGREETQHF.

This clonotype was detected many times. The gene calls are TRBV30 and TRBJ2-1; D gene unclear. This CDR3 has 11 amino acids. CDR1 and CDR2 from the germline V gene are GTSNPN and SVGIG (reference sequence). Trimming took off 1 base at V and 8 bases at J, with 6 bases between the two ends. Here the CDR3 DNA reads TGTGCCTGGAGTGGGGTTGATGAGCAGTTCTTC. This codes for CAWSGVDEQFF.

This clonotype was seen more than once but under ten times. In DNA, the CDR3 is TGTGCCACCAGCAGAGGCAGAGAGCCCCAGCATTTT. Translation gives CATSRGREPQHF. The V and J genes are TRBV15 and TRBJ1-5; D gene ambiguous. The V end lost 1 base, the J end lost 8 bases, and 6 bases lay between the germline ends. CDR1 and CDR2 (germline): LNHNV, YYDKDF (reference sequence). The CDR3 consists of 12 residues.

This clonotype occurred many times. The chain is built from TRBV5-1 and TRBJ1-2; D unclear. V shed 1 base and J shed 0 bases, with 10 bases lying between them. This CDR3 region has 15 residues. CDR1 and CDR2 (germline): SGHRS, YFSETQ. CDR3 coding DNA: TGCGCCAGCAGCTTGCGAACCGCAGCTAACTATGGCTACACCTTC. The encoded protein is CASSLRTAANYGYTF.

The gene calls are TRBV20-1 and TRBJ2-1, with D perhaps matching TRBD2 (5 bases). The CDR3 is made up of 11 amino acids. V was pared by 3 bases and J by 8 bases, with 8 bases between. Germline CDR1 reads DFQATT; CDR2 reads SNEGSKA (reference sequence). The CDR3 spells CSASRRDEQFF. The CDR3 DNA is TGCAGTGCTAGTCGGCGGGATGAGCAGTTCTTC.

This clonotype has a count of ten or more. CDR3 sequence reads: CASSLETISYEQYF. The CDR3 nucleotides are TGTGCCAGCAGCTTAGAGACTATTTCCTACGAGCAGTACTTC. V usage is TRBV7-6 and J usage is TRBJ2-7; TRBD2 might be the D (5 bases). The V and J ends lost 1 base and 1 base respectively, with 8 bases between them. The germline V gene has CDR1 SGHVS and CDR2 FNYEAQ. The CDR3 has 14 amino acids.

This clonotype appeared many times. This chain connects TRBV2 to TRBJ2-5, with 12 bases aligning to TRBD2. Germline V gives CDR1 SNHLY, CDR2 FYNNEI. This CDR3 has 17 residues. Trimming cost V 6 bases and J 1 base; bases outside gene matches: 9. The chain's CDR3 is CASSGTSGPPSQETQYF. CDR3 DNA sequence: TGTGCCAGCAGCGGGACTAGCGGGCCCCCTTCCCAAGAGACCCAGTACTTC.

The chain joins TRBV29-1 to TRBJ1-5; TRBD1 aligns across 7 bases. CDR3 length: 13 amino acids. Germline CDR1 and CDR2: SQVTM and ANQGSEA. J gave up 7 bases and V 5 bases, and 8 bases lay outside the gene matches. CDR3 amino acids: CSVSTGVRQPQHF. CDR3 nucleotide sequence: TGCAGCGTTAGTACAGGGGTTCGGCAGCCCCAGCATTTT.

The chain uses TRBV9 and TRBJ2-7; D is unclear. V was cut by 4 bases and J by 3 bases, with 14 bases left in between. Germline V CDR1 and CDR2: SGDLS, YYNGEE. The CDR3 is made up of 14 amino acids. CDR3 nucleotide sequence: TGTGCCAGCAGCCCGACGGACCCATTCTACGAGCAGTACTTC. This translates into CASSPTDPFYEQYF.

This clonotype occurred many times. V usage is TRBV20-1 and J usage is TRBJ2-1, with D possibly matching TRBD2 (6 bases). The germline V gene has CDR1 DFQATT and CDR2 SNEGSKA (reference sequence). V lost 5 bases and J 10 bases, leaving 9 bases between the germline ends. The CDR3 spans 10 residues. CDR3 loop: CSAYLAEQFF. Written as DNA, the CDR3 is TGCAGTGCTTACCTAGCGGAGCAGTTCTTC.

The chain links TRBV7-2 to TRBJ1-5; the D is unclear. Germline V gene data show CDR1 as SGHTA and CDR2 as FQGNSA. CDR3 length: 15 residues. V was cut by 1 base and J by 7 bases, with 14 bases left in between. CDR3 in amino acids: CASSLDRTVGQPQHF. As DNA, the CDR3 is TGTGCCAGCAGCTTAGACCGGACCGTCGGCCAGCCCCAGCATTTT.

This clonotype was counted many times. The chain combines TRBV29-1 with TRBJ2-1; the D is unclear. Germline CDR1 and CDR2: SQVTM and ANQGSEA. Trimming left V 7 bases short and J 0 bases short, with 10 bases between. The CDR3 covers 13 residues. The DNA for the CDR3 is TGCAGCGCCTACAAGAGCTCCTACAATGAGCAGTTCTTC. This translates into CSAYKSSYNEQFF.

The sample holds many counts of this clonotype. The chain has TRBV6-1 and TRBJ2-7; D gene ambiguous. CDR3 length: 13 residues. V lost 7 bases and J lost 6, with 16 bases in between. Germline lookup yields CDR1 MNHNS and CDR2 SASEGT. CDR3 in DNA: TGTGCCAGCATGCCCCGGGCGGTTGGCGAGCAGTACTTC. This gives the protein CASMPRAVGEQYF.

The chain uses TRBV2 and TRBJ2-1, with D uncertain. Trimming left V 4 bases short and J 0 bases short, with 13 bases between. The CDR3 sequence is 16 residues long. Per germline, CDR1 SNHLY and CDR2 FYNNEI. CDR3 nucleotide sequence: TGTGCCAGCAGTGGAGGCGGCCTCCACTCCTACAATGAGCAGTTCTTC. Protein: CASSGGGLHSYNEQFF.

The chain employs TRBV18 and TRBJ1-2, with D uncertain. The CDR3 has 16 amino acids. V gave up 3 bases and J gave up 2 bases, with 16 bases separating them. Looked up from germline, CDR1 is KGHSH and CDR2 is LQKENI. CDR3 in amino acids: CASSPFKGSRNYGYTF. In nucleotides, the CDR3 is TGTGCCAGCTCACCTTTCAAGGGCTCAAGAAACTATGGCTACACCTTC.

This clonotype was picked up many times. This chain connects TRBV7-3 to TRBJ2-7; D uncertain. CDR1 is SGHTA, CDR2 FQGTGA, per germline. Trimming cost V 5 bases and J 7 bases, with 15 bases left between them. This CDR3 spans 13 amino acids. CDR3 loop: CASSTGPLEEQYF. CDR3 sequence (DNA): TGTGCCAGCAGCACCGGGCCCCTGGAGGAGCAGTACTTC.

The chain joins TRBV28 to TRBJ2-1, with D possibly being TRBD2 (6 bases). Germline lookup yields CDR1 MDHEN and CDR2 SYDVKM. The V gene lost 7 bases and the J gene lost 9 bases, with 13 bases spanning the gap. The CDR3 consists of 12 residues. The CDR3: CASKSSGSEQFF. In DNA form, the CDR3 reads TGTGCCAGCAAGTCGTCCGGGAGTGAGCAGTTCTTC.

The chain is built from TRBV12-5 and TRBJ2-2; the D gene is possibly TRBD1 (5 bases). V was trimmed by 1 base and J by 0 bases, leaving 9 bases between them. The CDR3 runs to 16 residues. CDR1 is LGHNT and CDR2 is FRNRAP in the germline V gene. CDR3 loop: CASGLEGVSNTGELFF. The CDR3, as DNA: TGTGCTAGTGGTTTGGAAGGGGTTTCGAACACCGGGGAGCTGTTTTTT.

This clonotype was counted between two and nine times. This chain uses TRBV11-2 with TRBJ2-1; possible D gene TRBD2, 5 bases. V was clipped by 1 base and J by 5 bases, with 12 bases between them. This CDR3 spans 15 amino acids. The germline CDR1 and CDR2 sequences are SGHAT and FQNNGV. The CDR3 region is CASSLAGSGNNEQFF. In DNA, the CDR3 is TGTGCCAGCAGCTTAGCTGGGTCGGGAAACAATGAGCAGTTCTTC.

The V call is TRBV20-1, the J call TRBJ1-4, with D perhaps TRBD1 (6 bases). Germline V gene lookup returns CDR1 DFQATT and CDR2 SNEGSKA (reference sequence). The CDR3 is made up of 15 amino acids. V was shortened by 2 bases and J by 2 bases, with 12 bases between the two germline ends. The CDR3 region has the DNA TGCAGTGCTAGACCCCGGGGGGCGACTAATGAAAAACTGTTTTTT. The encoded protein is CSARPRGATNEKLFF.

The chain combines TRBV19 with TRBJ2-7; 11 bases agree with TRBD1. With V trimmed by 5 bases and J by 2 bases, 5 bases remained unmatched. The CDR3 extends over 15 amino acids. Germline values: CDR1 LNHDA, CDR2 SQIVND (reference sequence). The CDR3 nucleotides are TGTGCCAGTAGTTATCGGGACAGGGGGACCTACGAGCAGTACTTC. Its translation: CASSYRDRGTYEQYF.

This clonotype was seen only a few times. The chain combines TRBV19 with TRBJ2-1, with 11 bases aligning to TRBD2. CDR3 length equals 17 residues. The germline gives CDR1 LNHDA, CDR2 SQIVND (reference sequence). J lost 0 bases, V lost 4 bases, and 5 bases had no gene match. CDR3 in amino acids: CASSKGLAELSYNEQFF. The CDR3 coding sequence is TGTGCCAGTAGTAAGGGACTAGCGGAACTCTCCTACAATGAGCAGTTCTTC.

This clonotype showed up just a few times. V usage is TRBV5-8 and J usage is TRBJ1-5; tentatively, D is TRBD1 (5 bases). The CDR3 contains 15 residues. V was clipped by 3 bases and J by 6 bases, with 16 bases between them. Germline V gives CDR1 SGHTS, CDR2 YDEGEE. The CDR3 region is CASSSRQGPLQPQHF. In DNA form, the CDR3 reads TGTGCCAGCAGCTCACGTCAGGGCCCGCTTCAGCCCCAGCATTTT.

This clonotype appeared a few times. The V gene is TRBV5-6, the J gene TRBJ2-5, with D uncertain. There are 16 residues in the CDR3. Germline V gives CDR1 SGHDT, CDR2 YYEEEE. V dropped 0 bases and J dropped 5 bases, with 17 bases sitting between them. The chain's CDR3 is CASSLVSAAIWETQYF. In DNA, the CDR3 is TGTGCCAGCAGCTTGGTGTCGGCAGCTATATGGGAGACCCAGTACTTC. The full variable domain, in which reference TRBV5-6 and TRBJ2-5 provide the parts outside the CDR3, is DAGVTQSPTHLIKTRGQQVTLRCSPKSGHDTVSWYQQALGQGPQFIFQYYEEEERQRGNFPDRFSGHQFPNYSSELNVNALLLGDSALYLCASSLVSAAIWETQYFGPGTRLLVL.

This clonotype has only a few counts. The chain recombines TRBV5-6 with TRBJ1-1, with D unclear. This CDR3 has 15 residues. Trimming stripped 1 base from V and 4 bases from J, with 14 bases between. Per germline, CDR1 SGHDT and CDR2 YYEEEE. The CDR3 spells CASSLIDGDGTEAFF. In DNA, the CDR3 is TGTGCCAGCAGCTTGATTGACGGGGATGGCACTGAAGCTTTCTTT.